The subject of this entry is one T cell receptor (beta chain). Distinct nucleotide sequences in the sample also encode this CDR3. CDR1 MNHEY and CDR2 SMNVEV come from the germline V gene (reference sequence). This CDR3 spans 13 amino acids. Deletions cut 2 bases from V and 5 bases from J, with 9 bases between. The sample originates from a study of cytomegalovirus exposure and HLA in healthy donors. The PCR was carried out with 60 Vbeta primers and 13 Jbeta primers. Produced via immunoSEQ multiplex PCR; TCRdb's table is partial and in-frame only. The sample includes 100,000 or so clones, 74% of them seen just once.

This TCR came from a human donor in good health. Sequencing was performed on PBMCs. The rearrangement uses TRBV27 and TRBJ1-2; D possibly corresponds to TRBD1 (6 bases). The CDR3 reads CASSLQGSYGYTF. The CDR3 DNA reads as TGTGCCAGCAGTTTACAGGGGTCATATGGCTACACCTTC.